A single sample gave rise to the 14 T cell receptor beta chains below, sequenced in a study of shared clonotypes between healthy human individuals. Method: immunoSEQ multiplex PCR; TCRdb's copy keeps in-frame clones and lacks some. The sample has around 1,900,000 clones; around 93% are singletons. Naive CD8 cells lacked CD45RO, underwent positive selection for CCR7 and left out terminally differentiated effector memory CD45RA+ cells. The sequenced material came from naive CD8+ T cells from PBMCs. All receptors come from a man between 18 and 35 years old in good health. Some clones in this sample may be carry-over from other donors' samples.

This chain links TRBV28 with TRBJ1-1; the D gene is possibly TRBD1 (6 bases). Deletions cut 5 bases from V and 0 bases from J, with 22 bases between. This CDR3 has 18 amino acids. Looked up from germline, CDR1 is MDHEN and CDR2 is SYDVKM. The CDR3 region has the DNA TGTGCCAGCAGTCCAATTAAAACCCGGGGACATATGAACACTGAAGCTTTCTTT. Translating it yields CASSPIKTRGHMNTEAFF.

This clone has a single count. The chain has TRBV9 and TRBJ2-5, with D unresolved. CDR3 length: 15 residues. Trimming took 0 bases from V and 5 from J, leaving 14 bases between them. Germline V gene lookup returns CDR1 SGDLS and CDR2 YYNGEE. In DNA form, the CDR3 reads TGTGCCAGCAGCGTAGAGTCCACCGCCAGGGAGACCCAGTACTTC. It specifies CASSVESTARETQYF.

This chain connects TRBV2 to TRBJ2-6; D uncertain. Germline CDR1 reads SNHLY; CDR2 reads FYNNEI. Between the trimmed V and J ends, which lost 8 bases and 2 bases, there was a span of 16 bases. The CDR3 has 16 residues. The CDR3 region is CASSVMGPTGANVLTF. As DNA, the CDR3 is TGTGCCAGCTCTGTGATGGGTCCGACTGGGGCCAACGTCCTGACTTTC.

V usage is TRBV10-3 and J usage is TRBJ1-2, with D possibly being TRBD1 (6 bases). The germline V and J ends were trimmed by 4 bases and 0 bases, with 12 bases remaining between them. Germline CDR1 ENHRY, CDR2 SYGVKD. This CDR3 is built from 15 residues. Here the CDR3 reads CAISGGDNPNYGYTF. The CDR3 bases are TGTGCCATCAGTGGGGGGGACAATCCTAACTATGGCTACACCTTC.

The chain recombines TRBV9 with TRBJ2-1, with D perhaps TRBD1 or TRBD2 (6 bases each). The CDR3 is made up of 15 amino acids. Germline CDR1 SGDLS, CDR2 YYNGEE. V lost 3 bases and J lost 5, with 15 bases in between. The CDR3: CASSEEGGPDNEQFF. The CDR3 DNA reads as TGTGCCAGCAGCGAAGAGGGGGGCCCCGACAATGAGCAGTTCTTC.

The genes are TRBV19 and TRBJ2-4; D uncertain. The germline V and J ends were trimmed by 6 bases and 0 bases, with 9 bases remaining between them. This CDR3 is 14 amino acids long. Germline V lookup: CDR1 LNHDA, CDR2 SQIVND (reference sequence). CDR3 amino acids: CASSYGGAKNIQYF. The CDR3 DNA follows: TGTGCCAGTAGCTACGGCGGAGCCAAAAACATTCAGTACTTC.

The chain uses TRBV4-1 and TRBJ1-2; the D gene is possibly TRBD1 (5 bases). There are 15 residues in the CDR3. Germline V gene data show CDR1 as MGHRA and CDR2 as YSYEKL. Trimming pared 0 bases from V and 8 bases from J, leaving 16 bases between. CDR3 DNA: TGCGCCAGCAGCCAAGATCTCAACGGGGCCGGGGGCTACACCTTC. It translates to CASSQDLNGAGGYTF.

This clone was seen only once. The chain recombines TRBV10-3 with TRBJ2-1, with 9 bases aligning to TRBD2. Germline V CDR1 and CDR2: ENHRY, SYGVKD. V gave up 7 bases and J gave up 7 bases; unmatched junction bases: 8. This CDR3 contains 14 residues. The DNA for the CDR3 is TGTGCCATCAAGATTAGCGGGAGTGGGAATGAGCAGTTCTTC. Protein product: CAIKISGSGNEQFF.

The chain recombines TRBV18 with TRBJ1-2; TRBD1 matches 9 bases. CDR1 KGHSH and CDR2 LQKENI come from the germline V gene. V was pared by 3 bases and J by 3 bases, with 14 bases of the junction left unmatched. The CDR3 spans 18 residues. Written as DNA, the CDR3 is TGTGCCAGCTCACCGGATGGGACAGGGAGTTTCTTATACTATGGCTACACCTTC. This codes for CASSPDGTGSFLYYGYTF.

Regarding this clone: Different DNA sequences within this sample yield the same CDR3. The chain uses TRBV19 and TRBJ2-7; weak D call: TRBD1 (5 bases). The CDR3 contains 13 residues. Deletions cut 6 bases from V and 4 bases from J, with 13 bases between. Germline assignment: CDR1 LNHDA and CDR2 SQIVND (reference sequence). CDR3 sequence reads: CASSPGRVYEQYF. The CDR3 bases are TGTGCCAGTAGCCCAGGCAGGGTGTACGAGCAGTACTTC.

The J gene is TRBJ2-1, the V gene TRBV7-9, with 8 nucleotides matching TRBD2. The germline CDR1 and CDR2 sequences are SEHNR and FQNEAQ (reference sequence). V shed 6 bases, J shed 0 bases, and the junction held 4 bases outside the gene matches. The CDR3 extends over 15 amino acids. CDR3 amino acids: CASRPGTSSYNEQFF. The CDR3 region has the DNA TGTGCCAGCAGACCCGGGACTAGCTCCTACAATGAGCAGTTCTTC.

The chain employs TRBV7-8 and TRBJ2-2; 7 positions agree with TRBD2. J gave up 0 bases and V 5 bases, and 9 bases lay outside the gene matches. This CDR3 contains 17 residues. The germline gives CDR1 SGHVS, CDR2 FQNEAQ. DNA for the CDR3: TGTGCCAGCAGCCTTAGCGGGCTAGCGGCGAACACCGGGGAGCTGTTTTTT. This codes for CASSLSGLAANTGELFF.

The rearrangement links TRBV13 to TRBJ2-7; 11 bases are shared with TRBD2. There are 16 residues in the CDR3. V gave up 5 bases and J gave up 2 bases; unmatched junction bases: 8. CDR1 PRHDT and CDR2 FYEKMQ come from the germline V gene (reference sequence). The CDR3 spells CASSPIGTSGTYEQYF. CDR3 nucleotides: TGTGCCAGCAGCCCGATCGGGACTAGCGGAACCTACGAGCAGTACTTC.

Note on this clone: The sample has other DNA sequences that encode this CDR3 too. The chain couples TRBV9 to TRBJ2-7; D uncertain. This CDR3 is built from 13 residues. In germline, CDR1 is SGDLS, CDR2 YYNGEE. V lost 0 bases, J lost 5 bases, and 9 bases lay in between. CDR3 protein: CASSVGVGDEQYF. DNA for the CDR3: TGTGCCAGCAGCGTAGGGGTGGGCGACGAGCAGTACTTC.